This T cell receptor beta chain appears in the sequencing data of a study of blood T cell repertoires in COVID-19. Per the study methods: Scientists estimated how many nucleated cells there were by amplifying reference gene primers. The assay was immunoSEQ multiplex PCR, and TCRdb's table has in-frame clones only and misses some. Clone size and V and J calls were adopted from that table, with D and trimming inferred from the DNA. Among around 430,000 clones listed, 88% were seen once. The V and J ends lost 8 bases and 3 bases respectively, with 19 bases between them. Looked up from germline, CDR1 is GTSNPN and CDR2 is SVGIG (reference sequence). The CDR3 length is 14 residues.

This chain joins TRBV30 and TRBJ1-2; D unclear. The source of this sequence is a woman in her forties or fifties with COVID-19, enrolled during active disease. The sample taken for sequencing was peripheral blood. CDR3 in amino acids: CAVTLGASYYGYTF. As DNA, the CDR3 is TGTGCCGTGACTTTGGGAGCAAGTTACTATGGCTACACCTTC.